These 24 T cell receptor beta chains share one sample of origin, sequenced in a study of shared clonotypes between healthy human individuals. Sequencing was performed with immunoSEQ multiplex PCR; in TCRdb, only in-frame clones are kept and a portion is missing. The data contain 950,000 to 1,300,000 clones, around 74% of them singletons. The specimen was memory CD4+ T cells sorted from blood. Sample subset: CD45RA-negative fraction. These receptors were collected from a man between 18 and 29 years old in good health.

V usage is TRBV5-1 and J usage is TRBJ2-5; 7 bases line up with TRBD1. J lost 5 bases, V lost 2 bases, and 15 bases had no gene match. Germline assignment: CDR1 SGHRS and CDR2 YFSETQ. This CDR3 is built from 17 residues. The CDR3 spells CASSFSLTGTGWETQYF. The CDR3 region has the DNA TGCGCCAGCAGCTTCTCATTGACAGGGACCGGTTGGGAGACCCAGTACTTC.

J is TRBJ2-7 and V is TRBV5-4; no firm D call. Germline V CDR1 and CDR2: SGHNT, YYREEE (reference sequence). Trimming cost V 4 bases and J 0 bases, with 23 bases left between them. CDR3 length: 18 amino acids. CDR3 amino acids: CASSISGRQALSSYEQYF. CDR3 DNA sequence: TGTGCCAGCAGCATTTCTGGGCGCCAGGCGCTCAGCTCCTACGAGCAGTACTTC.

The chain is built from TRBV7-8 and TRBJ2-7; 8 bases map to TRBD1. Losses at the gene ends were 2 bases for V and 5 bases for J; bases not matched to a gene: 2. Germline V gene data show CDR1 as SGHVS and CDR2 as FQNEAQ. This CDR3 contains 13 residues. The CDR3 nucleotides read TGTGCCAGCAGCTTATCGGACAGGGACGAGCAGTACTTC. Translating gives CASSLSDRDEQYF.

This clone was detected only a few times. The V gene is TRBV5-1, the J gene TRBJ2-1; a weak D match, TRBD1 (6 bases). Germline CDR1 SGHRS, CDR2 YFSETQ. Trimming removed 0 bases at V and 7 bases at J, with 8 bases between. There are 13 residues in the CDR3. The CDR3 sequence: CASSLDRENEQFF. The CDR3 region has the DNA TGCGCCAGCAGCTTGGACAGGGAGAATGAGCAGTTCTTC.

Note on this clone: The sample contains more than one DNA sequence encoding this CDR3. The gene calls are TRBV18 and TRBJ1-1; possible D gene TRBD1, 6 bases. The CDR3 runs to 15 residues. The ends were cut back, 1 base at V and 4 bases at J, with 13 bases in the middle. Germline CDR1 is KGHSH and CDR2 is LQKENI. This CDR3 reads CASSPQGQGSTEAFF. CDR3 coding DNA: TGTGCCAGCTCACCACAAGGCCAGGGGTCCACTGAAGCTTTCTTT.

This rearrangement joins TRBV19 to TRBJ2-7, with TRBD2 identical over 11 bases. With V trimmed by 11 bases and J by 0 bases, 9 bases remained unmatched. Germline-derived CDR1 and CDR2 are LNHDA and SQIVND (reference sequence). This CDR3 contains 15 residues. The CDR3 bases are TGTGCCGGTACCGCGGGACTAGCGGACTCCTACGAGCAGTACTTC. This encodes CAGTAGLADSYEQYF.

This clone has a handful of counts. The gene calls are TRBV18 and TRBJ1-5; TRBD1 aligns across 7 bases. CDR3 length equals 15 residues. The V gene's germline CDR1 is KGHSH and CDR2 LQKENI. Trimming took 3 bases from V and 4 from J; bases not matched to a gene: 6. CDR3 in amino acids: CASSPQTGLNQPQHF. CDR3 nucleotides: TGTGCCAGCTCACCCCAGACAGGGCTAAATCAGCCCCAGCATTTT.

The chain joins TRBV11-3 to TRBJ2-7; D ambiguous. Deletions cut 5 bases from V and 6 bases from J, with 17 bases between. The CDR3 totals 14 residues. Germline CDR1 reads SGHNT; CDR2 reads YENEEA. The CDR3 coding sequence is TGTGCCAGCAGCCGACCAGTGTGTATGTGCGAGCAGTACTTC. Encoded protein: CASSRPVCMCEQYF.

The chain carries TRBV5-1 and TRBJ2-3; D gene ambiguous. This CDR3 spans 13 amino acids. V was clipped by 0 bases and J by 7 bases, with 9 bases between them. The V gene's germline CDR1 is SGHRS and CDR2 YFSETQ. The CDR3 DNA reads as TGCGCCAGCAGCTTGGATGTACCAAATACGCAGTATTTT. It encodes CASSLDVPNTQYF.

The chain couples TRBV4-1 to TRBJ2-2; D gene ambiguous. The CDR3 is 15 amino acids. Trimming pared 0 bases from V and 4 bases from J, leaving 9 bases between. Germline assignment: CDR1 MGHRA and CDR2 YSYEKL. The CDR3 sequence: CASSQDRSTTGELFF. CDR3 nucleotide sequence: TGCGCCAGCAGCCAAGATAGGAGTACCACCGGGGAGCTGTTTTTT.

This rearrangement joins TRBV18 to TRBJ2-7, with 10 bases matching TRBD1. Losses at the gene ends were 0 bases for V and 4 bases for J; bases not matched to a gene: 6. The CDR3 has 16 residues. Germline CDR1 and CDR2: KGHSH and LQKENI. The CDR3: CASSPPRGQGVYEQYF. CDR3 nucleotides: TGTGCCAGCTCACCACCCCGTGGACAGGGGGTATACGAGCAGTACTTC.

This clone appeared once. J is TRBJ1-2 and V is TRBV5-4; 8 bases agree with TRBD1. J lost 6 bases, V lost 4 bases, and 11 bases had no gene match. The CDR3 runs to 15 residues. Germline CDR1 SGHNT, CDR2 YYREEE (reference sequence). The DNA of the CDR3 is TGTGCCAGCAGCCGGACCCCAGGGGGCGCGGATGGCTACACCTTC. This sequence encodes CASSRTPGGADGYTF.

The V and J genes are TRBV2 and TRBJ1-3, with D possibly TRBD1 on 5 matching bases. CDR3 size: 15 residues. Germline V gene sequence: CDR1 SNHLY, CDR2 FYNNEI. V was clipped by 3 bases and J by 3 bases, with 12 bases between them. The CDR3 is CASSDRGLDGNTIYF. The CDR3 DNA sequence: TGTGCCAGCAGTGATCGGGGCTTGGATGGAAACACCATATATTTT.

The chain links TRBV19 to TRBJ1-1, with unresolved D. Germline CDR1 reads LNHDA; CDR2 reads SQIVND (reference sequence). Deletions cut 2 bases from V and 6 bases from J, with 13 bases between. The CDR3 consists of 14 residues. As DNA, the CDR3 is TGTGCCAGTAGTATACAGGCCAGCGGATCTGAAGCTTTCTTT. Protein product: CASSIQASGSEAFF.

The gene calls are TRBV27 and TRBJ2-3; 10 bases agree with TRBD2. The length of the CDR3 is 15 residues. The germline CDR1 and CDR2 sequences are MNHEY and SMNVEV (reference sequence). V lost 7 bases to trimming and J lost 4 bases; unmatched junction nucleotides: 8. CDR3 amino acids: CASTPGTSEPDTQYF. The CDR3 DNA reads TGTGCCAGCACTCCCGGGACTAGCGAGCCAGATACGCAGTATTTT.

The chain combines TRBV30 with TRBJ1-2, with D perhaps matching TRBD1 (5 bases). V lost 2 bases, J lost 4 bases, and 23 bases lay in between. The germline V gene encodes CDR1 GTSNPN and CDR2 SVGIG (reference sequence). This CDR3 region has 17 residues. In DNA, the CDR3 is TGTGCCTGGAGTCCCGGTGACCGGGCCCCAAGGGGCTATGGCTACACCTTC. This gives the protein CAWSPGDRAPRGYGYTF.

This clone was observed at least ten times. The chain links TRBV18 to TRBJ1-1; TRBD1 matches at 9 bases. The J segment lost 1 base and the V segment lost 3 bases, leaving 3 bases of the junction unmatched. Germline V CDR1 and CDR2: KGHSH, LQKENI. The CDR3 covers 15 residues. CDR3: CASSPKGQGNTEAFF. The CDR3 DNA reads as TGTGCCAGCTCACCCAAGGGACAGGGGAACACTGAAGCTTTCTTT.

V is TRBV7-8 and J is TRBJ2-5; TRBD2 aligns across 10 bases. The CDR3 totals 18 residues. V dropped 5 bases and J dropped 5; count of bases not matched to a gene: 17. Looked up from germline, CDR1 is SGHVS and CDR2 is FQNEAQ. CDR3 nucleotide sequence: TGTGCCAGCAGCCCCACGGCTAGCGGGAGCCTTGGTGGGGAGACCCAGTACTTC. Residues: CASSPTASGSLGGETQYF. The whole variable domain, filled in from reference TRBV7-8 and TRBJ2-5, reads GAGVSQSPRYKVAKRGQDVALRCDPISGHVSLFWYQQALGQGPEFLTYFQNEAQLDKSGLPSDRFFAERPEGSVSTLKIQRTQQEDSAVYLCASSPTASGSLGGETQYFGPGTRLLVL.

The chain uses TRBV7-8 and TRBJ1-2; D may be TRBD1 (5 bases). The germline gives CDR1 SGHVS, CDR2 FQNEAQ. The length of the CDR3 is 13 residues. V was cut by 5 bases and J by 4 bases, with 11 bases left in between. The CDR3 loop is CASSLTDLYGYTF. CDR3 nucleotides: TGTGCCAGCAGCCTGACAGATCTCTATGGCTACACCTTC.

The rearrangement joins TRBV10-3 to TRBJ2-6; TRBD1 might be the D (6 bases). Germline CDR1 ENHRY, CDR2 SYGVKD. Trimming cost V 8 bases and J 1 base, with 18 bases left between them. The CDR3 is 17 residues long. This chain's CDR3 is CAIVRPGQLSGANVLTF. The CDR3 bases are TGTGCCATCGTAAGACCGGGACAACTATCTGGGGCCAACGTCCTGACTTTC.

The chain combines TRBV2 with TRBJ2-1; D unclear. The CDR3 contains 14 residues. CDR1 and CDR2 from the germline V gene are SNHLY and FYNNEI. The V and J ends lost 0 bases and 6 bases respectively, with 9 bases between them. CDR3 in amino acids: CASSEAVVGNEQFF. CDR3 sequence (DNA): TGTGCCAGCAGTGAAGCAGTAGTAGGCAATGAGCAGTTCTTC.

The chain joins TRBV7-2 to TRBJ2-1; 10 bases are a match to TRBD2. CDR1 is SGHTA, CDR2 FQGNSA, per germline. The junction had 2 bases not matched to a gene; V was cut back by 4 bases and J by 2 bases. This CDR3 is built from 15 residues. The CDR3: CASSYTSGAYNEQFF. In nucleotides, the CDR3 is TGTGCCAGCAGCTATACTAGCGGGGCCTACAATGAGCAGTTCTTC.

This chain joins TRBV21-1 and TRBJ2-1; the table's D call TRBD2 went unverified against the DNA. TRBV21-1 is a pseudogene. The CDR3 loop spans 17 amino acids. The CDR3 region has the DNA TGTGCCAGCAGCAAACTACCCCCCCGGGGATTCTACAATGAGCAGTTCTTC. Translated, it gives CASSKLPPRGFYNEQFF.

The rearrangement uses TRBV5-1 and TRBJ2-3, with TRBD2 as a possible D gene (7 bases). This CDR3 is built from 14 residues. Trimming took 3 bases from V and 1 from J, leaving 9 bases between them. CDR1 SGHRS and CDR2 YFSETQ come from the germline V gene. CDR3 DNA sequence: TGCGCCAGCAGCTCCGGGGGGCGCACAGATACGCAGTATTTT. This encodes CASSSGGRTDTQYF.